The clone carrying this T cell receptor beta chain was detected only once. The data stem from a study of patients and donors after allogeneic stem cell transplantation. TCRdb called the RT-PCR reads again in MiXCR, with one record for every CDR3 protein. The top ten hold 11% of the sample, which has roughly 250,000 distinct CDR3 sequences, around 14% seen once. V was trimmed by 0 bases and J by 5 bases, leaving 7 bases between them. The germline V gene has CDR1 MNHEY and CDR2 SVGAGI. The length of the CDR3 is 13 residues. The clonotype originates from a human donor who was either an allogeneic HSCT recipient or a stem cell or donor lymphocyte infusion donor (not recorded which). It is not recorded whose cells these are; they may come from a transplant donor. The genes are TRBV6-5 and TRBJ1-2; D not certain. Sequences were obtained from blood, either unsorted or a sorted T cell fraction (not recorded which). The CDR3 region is CASSYSTTYGYTF. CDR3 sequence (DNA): TGTGCCAGCAGTTACTCGACTACTTATGGCTACACCTTC.